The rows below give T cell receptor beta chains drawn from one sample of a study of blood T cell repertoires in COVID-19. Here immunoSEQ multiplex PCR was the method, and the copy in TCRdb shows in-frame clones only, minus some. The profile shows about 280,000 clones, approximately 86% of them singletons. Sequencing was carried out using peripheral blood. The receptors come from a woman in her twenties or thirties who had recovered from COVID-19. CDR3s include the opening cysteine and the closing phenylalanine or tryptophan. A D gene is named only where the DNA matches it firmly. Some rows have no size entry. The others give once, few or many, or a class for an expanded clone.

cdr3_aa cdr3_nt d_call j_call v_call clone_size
CASSPQGETQYF TGTGCCAGCAGCCCACAGGGGGAGACCCAGTACTTC TRBD1 TRBJ2-5 TRBV14 once
CASSSRQGAKGYEQYF TGTGCCAGCAGTTCGAGACAGGGGGCAAAGGGCTACGAGCAGTACTTC TRBD1 TRBJ2-7 TRBV27 -
CASIPSTEGLMNTQYF TGTGCCAGCATCCCCTCAACGGAGGGGCTAATGAATACGCAGTATTTT - TRBJ2-3 TRBV7-9 -
CASRRLSGIAYEQYF TGTGCCAGCAGGCGACTCAGCGGGATAGCTTACGAGCAGTACTTC TRBD2 TRBJ2-7 TRBV27 -
CASSVGSGGTASYEQYF TGTGCCAGCAGCGTAGGGAGTGGGGGGACAGCCTCCTACGAGCAGTACTTC - TRBJ2-7 TRBV9 -
CASSSPDRQLNSPLHF TGTGCCAGCAGTTCCCCGGACAGGCAACTTAATTCACCCCTCCACTTT TRBD1 TRBJ1-6 TRBV6-5 -
CASSIVGQGSEAFF TGTGCCAGTAGTATAGTTGGGCAGGGGTCTGAAGCTTTCTTT - TRBJ1-1 TRBV19 -
CASSEIGRVGDGYTF TGTGCCAGCAGTGAAATTGGGAGGGTCGGGGATGGCTACACCTTC - TRBJ1-2 TRBV2 -
CASSQEWERQIEQYF TGCGCCAGCAGCCAAGAATGGGAGAGGCAGATCGAGCAGTACTTC - TRBJ2-7 TRBV4-1 -
CASSLSWDSADTQYF TGTGCCAGCAGTTTATCCTGGGACAGCGCAGATACGCAGTATTTT TRBD1 TRBJ2-3 TRBV27 -
CASSVGQVNEQFF TGTGCCAGCAGCGTAGGGCAGGTCAATGAGCAGTTCTTC - TRBJ2-1 TRBV9 -
CATDRGITPDTQYF TGTGCCACCGATAGGGGGATTACCCCAGATACGCAGTATTTT - TRBJ2-3 TRBV6-5 once
CASSEGQANQPQHF TGCGCCAGCAGCGAAGGACAGGCAAATCAGCCCCAGCATTTT TRBD1 TRBJ1-5 TRBV5-1 -
CASSLDWGADTQYF TGTGCCAGCAGCTTGGACTGGGGAGCAGATACGCAGTATTTT - TRBJ2-3 TRBV5-4 -
CASSLAGAYNEQFF TGTGCCAGCAGCTTGGCGGGGGCCTACAATGAGCAGTTCTTC - TRBJ2-1 TRBV5-4 -
CASSLLAGAPNEQFF TGTGCCAGCAGCTTACTAGCGGGAGCTCCCAATGAGCAGTTCTTC TRBD2 TRBJ2-1 TRBV7-2 -
CAIRDRNTEAFF TGTGCCATCAGGGACAGGAACACTGAAGCTTTCTTT - TRBJ1-1 TRBV10-3 -
CASSLGRGGSGNEQFF TGTGCTAGCAGCTTAGGGAGAGGAGGGTCGGGCAATGAGCAGTTCTTC - TRBJ2-1 TRBV7-7 -
CASSQEGEVSGANVLTF TGCGCCAGCAGCCAAGAAGGCGAGGTCTCTGGGGCCAACGTCCTGACTTTC - TRBJ2-6 TRBV4-3 -
CASNLSGGSQETQYF TGTGCCAGCAATCTCTCTGGGGGCTCTCAAGAGACCCAGTACTTC - TRBJ2-5 TRBV27 -
CASSLVDTSGSWETQYF TGTGCCAGCAGCTTAGTAGACACTAGCGGGAGCTGGGAGACCCAGTACTTC TRBD2 TRBJ2-5 TRBV7-2 -
CASMITGAHEQYF TGTGCCAGTATGATTACAGGGGCCCACGAGCAGTACTTC TRBD1 TRBJ2-7 TRBV6-5 -
CASSATGYDNSPLHF TGCGCCAGCAGCGCGACAGGGTATGACAATTCACCCCTCCACTTT TRBD1 TRBJ1-6 TRBV4-1 -
CASSVEVQDEKLFF TGTGCCAGCAGCGTGGAGGTGCAGGATGAAAAACTGTTTTTT - TRBJ1-4 TRBV5-4 -
CASSLAGRAGNTIYF TGTGCCAGCAGCCTAGCAGGCAGGGCTGGAAACACCATATATTTT - TRBJ1-3 TRBV7-9 -
CASSLAAGYGYTF TGTGCCAGCAGTTTAGCGGCCGGGTATGGCTACACCTTC - TRBJ1-2 TRBV28 -
CASSYQDRGYEQYF TGTGCCAGCAGTTATCAGGACAGGGGCTACGAGCAGTACTTC TRBD1 TRBJ2-7 TRBV6-5 once
CASSRQFNEKLFF TGTGCCAGTAGTCGACAGTTTAATGAAAAACTGTTTTTT - TRBJ1-4 TRBV19 -
CASSHNRDSHEQYF TGCGCCAGCAGCCACAATCGGGACTCACACGAGCAGTACTTC - TRBJ2-7 TRBV4-3 -
CATSDVRTGSNQPQHF TGTGCCACCAGTGATGTTCGGACAGGCAGCAATCAGCCCCAGCATTTT TRBD1 TRBJ1-5 TRBV24-1 -